These 21 T cell receptor beta chains were all obtained from the same sample, sequenced in a study of shared clonotypes between healthy human individuals. TCRdb's table, derived via immunoSEQ multiplex PCR, lists solely in-frame clones and lacks some. The table records roughly 520,000 clones, around 95% of them present only once. Specimen: naive CD4+ T cells sorted from blood. Described subset: CD45RA+ positively selected. These TCRs come from a woman aged 25 to 45 in good health.

CDR3 residues: CASSPGQGAGGANVLTF. In DNA form, the CDR3 reads TGTGCCAGCTCACCCGGACAGGGGGCTGGTGGGGCCAACGTCCTGACTTTC. The chain carries TRBV18 and TRBJ2-6; TRBD1 agrees at 11 bases. The CDR3 loop spans 17 amino acids. V was pared by 3 bases and J by 3 bases, with 4 bases of the junction left unmatched. CDR1 and CDR2 (germline): KGHSH, LQKENI.

The chain carries TRBV18 and TRBJ1-1; 10 nucleotides line up with TRBD1. The CDR3 sequence is 16 residues long. The germline V gene encodes CDR1 KGHSH and CDR2 LQKENI. Trimming removed 6 bases from V and 4 bases from J; junction bases left unmatched: 11. Written as DNA, the CDR3 is TGTGCCAGCTCGCTTAATCCGGGACAGGGGTCCACTGAAGCTTTCTTT. Translating gives CASSLNPGQGSTEAFF.

The V and J genes are TRBV5-1 and TRBJ2-2; 13 nucleotides line up with TRBD2. Germline CDR1 and CDR2: SGHRS and YFSETQ. The CDR3 contains 17 residues. V was pared by 4 bases and J by 7 bases, with 10 bases of the junction left unmatched. The CDR3 DNA is TGCGCCAGCAGCGAAGGACTAGCGGGAGTTATAAGCGGGGAGCTGTTTTTT. This sequence encodes CASSEGLAGVISGELFF.

The chain is built from TRBV19 and TRBJ2-3; D possibly corresponds to TRBD1 (6 bases). Germline loops: CDR1 LNHDA, CDR2 SQIVND (reference sequence). V gave up 5 bases and J gave up 0 bases, with 18 bases separating them. The length of the CDR3 is 17 residues. The CDR3 DNA follows: TGTGCCAGTAGTGAGACCAGGGACACATTTAGCACAGATACGCAGTATTTT. Its protein product is CASSETRDTFSTDTQYF.

The rearrangement uses TRBV30 and TRBJ1-6; 9 bases line up with TRBD1. V lost 3 bases, J lost 10 bases, and 7 bases stayed unmatched. The CDR3 has 14 amino acids. The V gene's germline CDR1 is GTSNPN and CDR2 SVGIG (reference sequence). The CDR3 loop is CAWRLQGAGSPLHF. The CDR3 nucleotides read TGTGCCTGGAGACTACAGGGGGCAGGGTCACCCCTCCACTTT.

V is TRBV21-1 and J is TRBJ2-5; TRBD1, the D gene given by the table, was not confirmed from the DNA. TRBV21-1 is assigned pseudogene status. This CDR3 is 15 amino acids long. The CDR3 loop is CASSRRRQPKETQYF. The CDR3 coding sequence is TGTGCCAGCAGCAGGCGGAGACAGCCGAAAGAGACCCAGTACTTC.

This clone was counted a single time. V is TRBV28 and J is TRBJ2-7; D not certain. There are 14 residues in the CDR3. Trimming shortened V by 5 bases and J by 2 bases, and 13 bases separated the two germline ends. Germline V gene lookup returns CDR1 MDHEN and CDR2 SYDVKM. This chain's CDR3 is CASSLDGAAYEQYF. As DNA, the CDR3 is TGTGCCAGCAGTCTGGACGGCGCTGCCTACGAGCAGTACTTC.

The chain uses TRBV7-2 and TRBJ2-5; D remains unclear. The end of the DNA is better explained by TRBJ2-7, so the J call may be wrong. From germline, CDR1 is SGHTA and CDR2 FQGNSA. CDR3 length equals 11 residues. Here the CDR3 DNA reads TGTGCCAGCAGCCCCCGCTACGAGCAGTACTTC. Translated: CASSPRYEQYF.

The chain uses TRBV9 and TRBJ2-3; TRBD2 might be the D (5 bases). This CDR3 is built from 13 residues. In germline, CDR1 is SGDLS, CDR2 YYNGEE. V lost 4 bases and J lost 2, with 8 bases in between. CDR3 DNA: TGTGCCAGCAGCCGAGGGAACACAGATACGCAGTATTTT. Protein: CASSRGNTDTQYF.

V is TRBV2 and J is TRBJ1-5, with D perhaps matching TRBD1 (6 bases). Germline V CDR1 and CDR2: SNHLY, FYNNEI. This CDR3 is 14 amino acids long. V gave up 6 bases and J gave up 3 bases, with 12 bases separating them. The CDR3 reads CASSPDSPNQPQHF. Here the CDR3 DNA reads TGTGCCAGCAGCCCGGACAGCCCCAATCAGCCCCAGCATTTT.

The chain combines TRBV29-1 with TRBJ2-7, with 12 bases lining up with TRBD2. J lost 7 bases, V lost 6 bases, and 10 bases had no gene match. The germline gives CDR1 SQVTM, CDR2 ANQGSEA. The CDR3 loop spans 14 amino acids. DNA for the CDR3: TGCAGCGTCTACCGACTAGCGGGAGTTCGGGAGCAGTACTTC. This translates into CSVYRLAGVREQYF.

V and J are TRBV4-2 and TRBJ2-7; 9 bases map to TRBD2. The CDR3 loop spans 17 amino acids. Trimming at V came to 3 bases and at J to 2 bases, leaving 11 bases not matched to a gene. Looked up from germline, CDR1 is LGHNA and CDR2 is YNFKEQ. The CDR3 DNA reads as TGTGCCAGCAGCCAGGTTTCAGGGACTAGCCGCGCCTACGAGCAGTACTTC. It is translated as CASSQVSGTSRAYEQYF.

The J gene is TRBJ1-1, the V gene TRBV27; tentative D call: TRBD1 (5 bases). With 5 bases removed from V and 8 bases from J, the gap between germline ends came to 15 bases. Germline V CDR1 and CDR2: MNHEY, SMNVEV (reference sequence). There are 13 residues in the CDR3. The CDR3 reads CASSPRQPREAFF. The CDR3 nucleotides read TGTGCCAGCAGTCCCCGACAGCCCAGAGAAGCTTTCTTT.

This chain uses TRBV7-9 with TRBJ2-7; unclear D gene. V was shortened by 0 bases and J by 5 bases, with 17 bases between the two germline ends. The CDR3 runs to 16 residues. The germline V gene has CDR1 SEHNR and CDR2 FQNEAQ (reference sequence). DNA of the CDR3: TGTGCCAGCAGCTTAGCGTTACCCCGTGAGTTGGACGAGCAGTACTTC. Translating it yields CASSLALPRELDEQYF.

CDR3 nucleotide sequence: TGTGCCAGCAGTTTGTACGGGCTGAACACTGAAGCTTTCTTT. Translation gives CASSLYGLNTEAFF. This chain joins TRBV28 and TRBJ1-1; D unclear. The germline V gene encodes CDR1 MDHEN and CDR2 SYDVKM. The CDR3 extends over 14 amino acids. Trimming stripped 3 bases from V and 0 bases from J, with 8 bases between.

The chain joins TRBV7-9 to TRBJ2-7, with D tentatively TRBD1 (6 bases). CDR3 length equals 14 residues. Germline V gene sequence: CDR1 SEHNR, CDR2 FQNEAQ (reference sequence). V was trimmed by 7 bases and J by 7 bases, leaving 20 bases between them. Written as DNA, the CDR3 is TGTGCCAGCAAGGTAGGGGGATCGACGAGAGAGCAGTACTTC. Translation: CASKVGGSTREQYF. Full variable domain (outside the CDR3, taken from reference TRBV7-9 and TRBJ2-7): DTGVSQNPRHKITKRGQNVTFRCDPISEHNRLYWYRQTLGQGPEFLTYFQNEAQLEKSRLLSDRFSAERPKGSFSTLEIQRTEQGDSAMYLCASKVGGSTREQYFGPGTRLTVT.

The rearrangement joins TRBV5-1 to TRBJ1-1; D may be TRBD1 (6 bases). The CDR3 is 17 residues long. Deletions cut 0 bases from V and 4 bases from J, with 19 bases between. Germline assignment: CDR1 SGHRS and CDR2 YFSETQ. As DNA, the CDR3 is TGCGCCAGCAGCTTGGGAATCTGGGGGGCGCAAGGCACTGAAGCTTTCTTT. Its translation is CASSLGIWGAQGTEAFF.

The rearrangement joins TRBV11-2 to TRBJ2-4; D might be TRBD1 (7 bases). Germline V gives CDR1 SGHAT, CDR2 FQNNGV. Trimming removed 4 bases at V and 6 bases at J, with 25 bases between. The CDR3 is 18 amino acids. Written as DNA, the CDR3 is TGTGCCAGCAGCTCCCCCAGGGGGGAGGCGGCCCGCGGAAACATTCAGTACTTC. As protein: CASSSPRGEAARGNIQYF.

This clone was found once. The chain couples TRBV10-1 to TRBJ1-4, with TRBD1 as a possible D gene (5 bases). The CDR3 extends over 14 amino acids. The germline V and J ends were trimmed by 7 bases and 5 bases, with 14 bases remaining between them. Per the germline V gene, CDR1 is WNHNN and CDR2 is SYGVQD (reference sequence). The CDR3 spells CASNSGTANEKLFF. The CDR3 DNA reads as TGCGCCAGCAATTCCGGGACGGCGAATGAAAAACTGTTTTTT.

The V and J genes are TRBV5-1 and TRBJ2-3, with D perhaps TRBD2 (6 bases). The CDR3 is 13 residues long. The germline V gene encodes CDR1 SGHRS and CDR2 YFSETQ. The V and J ends lost 4 bases and 4 bases respectively, with 10 bases between them. Here the CDR3 reads CASSHGSPDTQYF. The CDR3 DNA follows: TGCGCCAGCAGCCACGGGAGTCCAGATACGCAGTATTTT.

The rearrangement joins TRBV4-2 to TRBJ1-1; D uncertain. The germline V gene encodes CDR1 LGHNA and CDR2 YNFKEQ. The germline V and J ends were trimmed by 4 bases and 0 bases, with 12 bases remaining between them. The CDR3 loop spans 15 amino acids. The CDR3 loop is CASSRRGDLNTEAFF. The CDR3 DNA reads as TGTGCCAGCAGCCGACGCGGAGACTTGAACACTGAAGCTTTCTTT.